Sequencing of this T cell receptor beta chain was carried out in a study of blood T cell repertoires in COVID-19. About the research overall: Acute and convalescent COVID-19 samples came from the United States, Italy and Spain. Nucleic acid was either cDNA or gDNA, and it came from T cells, B-cell-depleted T cells, or PBMCs.

Seattle patient enrollment occurred during active infection, with longitudinal follow-up thereafter. The CDR3 is 16 residues long. Germline trimming cut 2 bases from V and 4 bases from J; bases unmatched to any gene: 10. Germline V gives CDR1 SGHRS, CDR2 YFSETQ. Per the original data handling: From reference gene primer amplification, estimates of nucleated cell counts were derived. Using immunoSEQ multiplex PCR, the repertoire was profiled, and TCRdb retains in-frame clones only, with some absent. That table is the source of V, J and clone size, and D and trimming were worked out from the DNA. This sample has 350,000 or so clones, with around 90% found just once.

The sample comprised peripheral blood. This chain uses TRBV5-1 with TRBJ2-7; 9 nucleotides agree with TRBD1. The clonotype comes from a woman aged 55-69 years with COVID-19, enrolled during active disease. CDR3 in amino acids: CASSLTPGQGVYEQYF. DNA for the CDR3: TGCGCCAGCAGCTTAACCCCGGGACAGGGTGTTTACGAGCAGTACTTC.